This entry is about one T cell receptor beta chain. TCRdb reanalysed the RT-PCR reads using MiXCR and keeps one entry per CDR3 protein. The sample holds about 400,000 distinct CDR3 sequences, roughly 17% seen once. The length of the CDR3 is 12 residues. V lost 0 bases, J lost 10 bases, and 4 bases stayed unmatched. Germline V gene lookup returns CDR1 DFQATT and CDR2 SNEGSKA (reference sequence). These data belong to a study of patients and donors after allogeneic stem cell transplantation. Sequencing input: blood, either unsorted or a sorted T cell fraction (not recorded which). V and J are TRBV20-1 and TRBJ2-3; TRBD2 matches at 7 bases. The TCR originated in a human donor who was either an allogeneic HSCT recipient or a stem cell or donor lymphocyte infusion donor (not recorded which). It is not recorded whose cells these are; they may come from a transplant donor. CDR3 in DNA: TGCAGTGCTAGAGATGGACTAGTCGCGCAGTATTTT. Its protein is CSARDGLVAQYF.